Reported below is one T cell receptor (beta chain). Its antigen remains unidentified. Nothing much larger sits one base from this clone, and base qualities are not available. The donors were a few dozen Caucasian individuals from Russia, aged roughly 6 to 95 years, who were systemically healthy. Ten milliliters of peripheral blood were drawn from each donor into EDTA-treated Vacutainer tubes. Ficoll-Paque density-gradient centrifugation was used to isolate PBMCs, with at least 6.5 million per sample. Total RNA, at least 6 micrograms per sample, was extracted from PBMCs with Trizol reagent. The percentages of naive CD45RAhigh/CD27high T cells were determined by flow cytometry on a PBMC aliquot from every donor. The cysteine opens and the phenylalanine closes a CDR3 of 17 amino acids. Just the 51-base CDR3 DNA is kept, in frame starting at base 1. Trimming at the junction amounts to 4 bases on V and 1 base on J, and the germline ends lie 18 bases apart. In the germline V gene, CDR1 corresponds to SGHRS and CDR2 to YFSETQ.

The library came from 5' RACE. A second PCR of 7 to 11 cycles was run with a J-beta primer mix and a sample-barcoded 5' primer. A template-switch 5' adaptor carrying 12 random nucleotides introduced a unique molecular identifier onto each TCR beta cDNA molecule. At least 3 million CDR3-containing paired-end reads were obtained from each sample. All of the RNA was converted into first-strand cDNA using the Mint cDNA synthesis kit, with a TRBC-specific oligonucleotide serving as the primer. All cDNA was treated with uracil-DNA glycosylase and then went through a first 18-cycle PCR with the universal primers M1SS and BC2_uni_R. As for the original processing: For normalization, 1 million high-quality reads were randomly selected from each sample, with every read carrying a distinct molecular identifier. Instead of being binned into consensus sequences, reads that shared molecular identifiers were thrown out. MiTCR, with a Q25 quality threshold and the strictest error-elimination algorithm, was used for CDR3 identification, clonotype clustering and error correction. A nonparametric unseen species model with Euler transformation was used to estimate a lower bound on total TCR beta diversity. The public reads were reprocessed in TCRdb via fastp at Q25 and MiXCR, keeping in-frame beta chains. Under each unique CDR3 protein, matching rows form one entry showing the most common genes and DNA. V and J calls and clone size were set by TCRdb, not the authors. The sample table lists some 1.8 million distinct CDR3 sequences, more than 35% of them with a count of one. The leading ten clones occupy more than 20% of the sample.

This sample stems from a study of blood T cells in healthy people across ages (dated by TCRdb to the mid-2010s). With respect to the entire study: Template switching captured roughly one uniquely barcoded TCR beta cDNA molecule per two T cells in model experiments. Using deep sequencing normalized with unique cDNA molecular identifiers, the study measured how TCR beta repertoire diversity changes with age. The donors were divided into four age groups: young (average approximately 16 years), middle-aged (over 35), aged (approximately 59) and long-lived (82). To avoid experimental bias, donors of different ages were distributed randomly across sequencing lanes. Two additional independent replicas of 1 million unique cDNA reads from the same blood draw were analyzed for two donors (one aged 18 to 30 and one aged 80 or older).

Study-level results and caveats: There was a strong correlation between observed TCR beta diversity and the percentage of naive T cells measured by flow cytometry. Because the CMV infection status of the donors was unknown, age-related changes in expanded clonotypes may potentially have been confounded. Because profiling used bulk unsorted PBMCs, naive and antigen-experienced compartments could not be compared conclusively. Observed TCR beta diversity per million T cells fell roughly linearly with age, and a significant reduction was already apparent by age around 44. Compared with the aged group, the long-lived group had more naive CD4+ T cells, fewer expanded clones and increased TCR diversity, a pattern suggesting age selection. Estimates of total diversity based on one million sequenced T cells were considered lower bounds and underestimates.

Source material: blood. Here the chain combines TRBV5-1 and TRBJ2-1, with the D gene not clear enough to name. This TCR was recovered from a human donor in good health. The DNA sequence reads TGCGCCAGCAGCAGTCCCTCAACTACCCATTCCTACAATGAGCAGTTCTTC. The resulting protein is CASSSPSTTHSYNEQFF.